What follows is one TCR beta chain and its context. What it binds is unknown. The data stem from a study of shared clonotypes between healthy human individuals. Only in-frame clones appear in the TCRdb table, and some are missing; sequencing was by immunoSEQ multiplex PCR. The sample lists about 1 million clones; around 74% were seen once. Study-wide points: Clonotypes shared by all four donors outscored non-shared clonotypes in generation probability. An effect of sequencing depth on clonotype sharing among donors was expected.

Per the germline V gene, CDR1 is SNHLY and CDR2 is FYNNEI. Trimming cost V 8 bases and J 6 bases; bases outside gene matches: 8. CDR3 length equals 15 residues. Material: memory CD4+ T cells sorted from blood. Subset given: CD45RA-negative fraction. This receptor was taken from a young man in good health. The chain combines TRBV2 with TRBJ2-2, with TRBD2 matching 11 bases. CDR3 residues: CASGELAGEAGELFF. The CDR3 region has the DNA TGTGCCAGCGGAGAACTAGCGGGAGAGGCCGGGGAGCTGTTTTTT.